A selection of T cell receptor beta chains follows, all from one sample in a study of cytomegalovirus exposure and HLA in healthy donors. Measured with immunoSEQ multiplex PCR; TCRdb has only the in-frame clones, and not every one. The sample shows about 160,000 clones, 60% to 80% of them seen only once. The sample comprised PBMCs. Receptor source: a woman between 45 and 60 years old in good health and CMV-seropositive. Each CDR3 is given with its conserved first and last residue. D genes are given only for firm matches. Clone size is given for some rows only: seen once, a few or many times, or a class if the clone is expanded.

TRBD1 | TRBJ1-2 | TRBV5-6 | few | CASSPGTGLYGYTF | TGTGCCAGCAGTCCCGGGACAGGCCTCTATGGCTACACCTTC
NA | TRBJ1-6 | TRBV25-1 | NA | CASSVGSGNSPLHF | TGTGCCAGCAGTGTCGGATCAGGAAATTCACCCCTCCACTTT
TRBD2 | TRBJ2-7 | TRBV4-1 | NA | CASSQYYGTSGSYEQYF | TGCGCCAGCAGCCAATACTATGGGACTAGCGGTTCCTACGAGCAGTACTTC
TRBD1 | TRBJ2-4 | TRBV16 | NA | CASSPGGSIQYF | TGTGCCAGCAGCCCAGGGGGCTCCATTCAGTACTTC
TRBD1 | TRBJ2-3 | TRBV5-1 | NA | CASSLGGQSSTDTQYF | TGCGCCAGCAGCTTGGGGGGACAGTCTAGCACAGATACGCAGTATTTT
TRBD1 | TRBJ1-6 | TRBV25-1 | once | CASSGDRGDSPLHF | TGTGCCAGCAGTGGGGACAGGGGGGATTCACCCCTCCACTTT
NA | TRBJ2-5 | TRBV13 | NA | CASSLARQETQYF | TGTGCCAGCAGCTTAGCGAGGCAAGAGACCCAGTACTTC
NA | TRBJ1-5 | TRBV7-6 | NA | CASSLAEGQPQHF | TGTGCCAGCAGCTTAGCCGAGGGTCAGCCCCAGCATTTT
NA | TRBJ2-1 | TRBV6-1 | NA | CASSPRLGDEQFF | TGTGCCAGCAGTCCTAGACTAGGCGATGAGCAGTTCTTC
NA | TRBJ1-1 | TRBV20-1 | NA | CSAREGPEAFF | TGCAGTGCTAGGGAGGGCCCTGAAGCTTTCTTT
NA | TRBJ1-1 | TRBV7-8 | NA | CASSLGTLTAGNTEAFF | TGTGCCAGCAGCTTAGGAACCTTGACAGCGGGGAACACTGAAGCTTTCTTT
TRBD2 | TRBJ2-5 | TRBV5-4 | NA | CASSPKSGAQETQYF | TGTGCCAGCAGCCCAAAGAGCGGGGCCCAAGAGACCCAGTACTTC
TRBD2 | TRBJ2-2 | TRBV7-8 | once | CASSSLAGGLTGELFF | TGTGCCAGCAGCTCCTTAGCGGGGGGCCTCACCGGGGAGCTGTTTTTT
NA | TRBJ2-3 | TRBV2 | NA | CASRETSFGTDTQYF | TGTGCCAGCAGGGAGACTAGTTTTGGCACAGATACGCAGTATTTT
NA | TRBJ2-7 | TRBV5-1 | NA | CASSLTFAYEQYF | TGCGCCAGCAGCTTGACTTTTGCCTACGAGCAGTACTTC
TRBD2 | TRBJ2-7 | TRBV28 | medium-sized | CASRGAGVAYEQYF | TGTGCCAGCAGAGGAGCGGGAGTTGCTTACGAGCAGTACTTC
TRBD1 | TRBJ1-1 | TRBV28 | NA | CASSSGQVGNTEAFF | TGTGCCAGCAGTTCGGGACAGGTCGGGAACACTGAAGCTTTCTTT
NA | TRBJ1-2 | TRBV6-1 | NA | CASELYGYTF | TGTGCCAGCGAGCTCTATGGCTACACCTTC
NA | TRBJ2-7 | TRBV5-1 | once | CASGEDSTSSYEQYF | TGCGCCAGCGGAGAGGACAGTACAAGCTCCTACGAGCAGTACTTC
TRBD2 | TRBJ2-3 | TRBV19 | NA | CASSMRTSGGNTDTQYF | TGTGCCAGTAGTATGCGGACTAGCGGGGGCAACACAGATACGCAGTATTTT
TRBD1 | TRBJ2-7 | TRBV2 | NA | CASSDVRDRPLGKYF | TGTGCCAGCAGTGATGTCAGGGACAGGCCCCTGGGAAAGTACTTC
TRBD1 | TRBJ2-7 | TRBV4-1 | NA | CASSQEGGQGYEQYF | TGCGCCAGCAGCCAAGAGGGGGGACAGGGGTACGAGCAGTACTTC
TRBD1 | TRBJ2-5 | TRBV7-2 | NA | CASKDRAKETQYF | TGTGCCAGCAAAGACAGGGCAAAAGAGACCCAGTACTTC
TRBD2 | TRBJ2-7 | TRBV4-3 | few | CASSQLAGAHSYEQYF | TGCGCCAGCAGCCAACTAGCGGGGGCGCACTCCTACGAGCAGTACTTC
NA | TRBJ1-1 | TRBV5-8 | NA | CASSLGGGNTEAFF | TGTGCCAGCAGCTTGGGAGGGGGGAACACTGAAGCTTTCTTT
TRBD1 | TRBJ1-2 | TRBV10-2 | NA | CASGQGNYGYTF | TGCGCCAGCGGACAGGGAAACTATGGCTACACCTTC
NA | TRBJ2-7 | TRBV10-3 | NA | CAISGQAGSSYEQYF | TGTGCCATCAGTGGACAGGCAGGCAGCTCCTACGAGCAGTACTTC
TRBD1 | TRBJ2-7 | TRBV29-1 | NA | CSVGGQASYEQYF | TGCAGCGTTGGGGGACAGGCCTCCTACGAGCAGTACTTC
TRBD2 | TRBJ2-1 | TRBV2 | NA | CASKWGGGPPYNEQFF | TGTGCCAGCAAGTGGGGGGGAGGCCCCCCCTACAATGAGCAGTTCTTC
NA | TRBJ1-6 | TRBV5-1 | once | CASSLDSAQSALHF | TGCGCCAGCAGCCTTGACAGCGCCCAATCAGCCCTCCACTTT
NA | TRBJ1-6 | TRBV11-2 | NA | CASSFLAGGTLNSPLHF | TGTGCCAGCAGCTTCCTCGCCGGGGGGACTCTAAATTCACCCCTCCACTTT
NA | TRBJ2-2 | TRBV5-1 | NA | CALSLAQDSNTGELFF | TGCGCCCTCTCCTTAGCGCAAGACTCGAACACCGGGGAGCTGTTTTTT
NA | TRBJ2-7 | TRBV19 | NA | CASSQGSISYEQYF | TGTGCCAGTAGTCAGGGAAGCATCTCCTACGAGCAGTACTTC
TRBD1 | TRBJ2-7 | TRBV4-1 | NA | CASSQTTGTSYEQYF | TGCGCCAGCAGCCAAACGACAGGGACAAGCTACGAGCAGTACTTC
TRBD2 | TRBJ2-7 | TRBV6-5 | few | CASSASGGTYEQYF | TGTGCCAGCAGTGCCTCGGGGGGGACCTACGAGCAGTACTTC